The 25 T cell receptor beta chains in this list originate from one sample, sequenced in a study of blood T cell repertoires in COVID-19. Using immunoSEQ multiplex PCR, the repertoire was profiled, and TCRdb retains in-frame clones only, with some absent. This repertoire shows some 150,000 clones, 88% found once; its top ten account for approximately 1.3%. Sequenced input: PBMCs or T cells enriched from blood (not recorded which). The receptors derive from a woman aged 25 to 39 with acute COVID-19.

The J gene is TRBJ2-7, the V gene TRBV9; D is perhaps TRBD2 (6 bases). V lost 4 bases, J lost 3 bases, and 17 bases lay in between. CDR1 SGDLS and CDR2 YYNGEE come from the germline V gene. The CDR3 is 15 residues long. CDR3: CASSPVPGSIYEQYF. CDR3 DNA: TGTGCCAGCAGCCCCGTCCCCGGGAGTATCTACGAGCAGTACTTC. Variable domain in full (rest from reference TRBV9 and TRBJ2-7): DSGVTQTPKHLITATGQRVTLRCSPRSGDLSVYWYQQSLDQGLQFLIQYYNGEERAKGNILERFSAQQFPDLHSELNLSSLELGDSALYFCASSPVPGSIYEQYFGPGTRLTVT.

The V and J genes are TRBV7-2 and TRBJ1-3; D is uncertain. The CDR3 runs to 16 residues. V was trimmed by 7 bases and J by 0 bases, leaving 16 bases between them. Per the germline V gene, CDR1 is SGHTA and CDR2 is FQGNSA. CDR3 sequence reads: CASTVVGGVSGNTIYF. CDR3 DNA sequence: TGTGCCAGCACCGTAGTCGGCGGTGTCTCTGGAAACACCATATATTTT.

CDR3 amino acids: CASSDSTGHTDTQYF. CDR3 nucleotide sequence: TGTGCCAGCAGTGACTCGACAGGGCACACAGATACGCAGTATTTT. The chain joins TRBV6-4 to TRBJ2-3; TRBD1 agrees at 7 bases. From germline, CDR1 is MRHNA and CDR2 SNTAGT. J gave up 2 bases and V 0 bases, and 2 bases lay outside the gene matches. This CDR3 has 15 residues.

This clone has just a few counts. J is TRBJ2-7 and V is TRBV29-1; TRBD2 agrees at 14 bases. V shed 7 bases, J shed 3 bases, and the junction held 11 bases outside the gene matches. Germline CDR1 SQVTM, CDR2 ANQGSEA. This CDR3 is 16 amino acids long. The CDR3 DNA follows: TGCAGCGCTGGGACGACTAGCGGGAGGGGATACTACGAGCAGTACTTC. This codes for CSAGTTSGRGYYEQYF.

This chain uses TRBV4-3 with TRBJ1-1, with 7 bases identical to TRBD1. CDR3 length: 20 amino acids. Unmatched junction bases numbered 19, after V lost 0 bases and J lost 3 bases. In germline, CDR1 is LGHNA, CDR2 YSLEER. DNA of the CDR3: TGCGCCAGCAGCCAAGACACCGGACAGGACGTTGCCTCCTATTACACTGAAGCTTTCTTT. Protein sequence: CASSQDTGQDVASYYTEAFF.

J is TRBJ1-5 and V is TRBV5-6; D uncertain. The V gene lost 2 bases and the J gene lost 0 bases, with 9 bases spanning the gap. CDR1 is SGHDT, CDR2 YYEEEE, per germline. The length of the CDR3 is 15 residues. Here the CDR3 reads CASSFGDYSNQPQHF. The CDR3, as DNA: TGTGCCAGCAGCTTCGGGGATTATAGCAATCAGCCCCAGCATTTT.

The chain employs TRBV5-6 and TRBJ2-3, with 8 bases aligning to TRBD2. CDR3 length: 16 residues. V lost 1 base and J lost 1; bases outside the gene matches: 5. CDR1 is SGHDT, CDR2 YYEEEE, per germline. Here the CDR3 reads CASSLYETSGTDTQYF. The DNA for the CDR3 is TGTGCCAGCAGCTTGTACGAGACTAGCGGCACAGATACGCAGTATTTT.

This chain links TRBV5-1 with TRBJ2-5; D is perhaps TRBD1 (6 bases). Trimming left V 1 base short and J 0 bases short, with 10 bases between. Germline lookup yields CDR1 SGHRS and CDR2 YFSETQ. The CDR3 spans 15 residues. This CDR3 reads CASSLQDSYQETQYF. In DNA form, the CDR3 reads TGCGCCAGCAGCTTGCAGGACAGCTACCAAGAGACCCAGTACTTC.

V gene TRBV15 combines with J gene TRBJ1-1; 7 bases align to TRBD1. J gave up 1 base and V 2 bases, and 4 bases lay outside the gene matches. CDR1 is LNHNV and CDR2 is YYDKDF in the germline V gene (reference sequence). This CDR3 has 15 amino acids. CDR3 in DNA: TGTGCCACCAGCAGACCTGGACAGGAGAACACTGAAGCTTTCTTT. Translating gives CATSRPGQENTEAFF.

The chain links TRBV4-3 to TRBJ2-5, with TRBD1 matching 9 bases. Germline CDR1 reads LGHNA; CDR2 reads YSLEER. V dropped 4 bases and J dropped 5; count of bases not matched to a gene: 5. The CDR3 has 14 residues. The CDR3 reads CASSRGTGQETQYF. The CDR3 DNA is TGCGCCAGCAGCCGAGGGACAGGGCAGGAGACCCAGTACTTC.

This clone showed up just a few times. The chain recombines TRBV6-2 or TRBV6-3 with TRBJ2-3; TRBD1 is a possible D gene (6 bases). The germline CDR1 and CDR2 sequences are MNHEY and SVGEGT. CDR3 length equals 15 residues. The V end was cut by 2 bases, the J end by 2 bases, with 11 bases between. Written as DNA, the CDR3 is TGTGCCAGCAGTTACCGGGACACCCACACAGATACGCAGTATTTT. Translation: CASSYRDTHTDTQYF.

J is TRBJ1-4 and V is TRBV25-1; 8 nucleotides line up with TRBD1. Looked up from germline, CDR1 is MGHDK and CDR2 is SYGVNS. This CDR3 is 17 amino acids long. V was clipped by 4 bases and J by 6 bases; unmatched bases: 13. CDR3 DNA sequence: TGTGCCAGCAGTGGGCAAAAAGGGACAGGTTCGCATGAAAAACTGTTTTTT. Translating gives CASSGQKGTGSHEKLFF. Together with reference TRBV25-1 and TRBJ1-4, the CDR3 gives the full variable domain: EADIYQTPRYLVIGTGKKITLECSQTMGHDKMYWYQQDPGMELHLIHYSYGVNSTEKGDLSSESTVSRIRTEHFPLTLESARPSHTSQYLCASSGQKGTGSHEKLFFGSGTQLSVL.

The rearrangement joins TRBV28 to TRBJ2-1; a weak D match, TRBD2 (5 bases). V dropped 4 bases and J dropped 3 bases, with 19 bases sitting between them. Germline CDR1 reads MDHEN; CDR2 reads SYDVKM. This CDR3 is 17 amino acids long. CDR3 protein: CASSSTSVLGFYNEQFF. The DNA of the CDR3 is TGTGCCAGCAGTTCCACCTCGGTACTAGGCTTCTACAATGAGCAGTTCTTC.

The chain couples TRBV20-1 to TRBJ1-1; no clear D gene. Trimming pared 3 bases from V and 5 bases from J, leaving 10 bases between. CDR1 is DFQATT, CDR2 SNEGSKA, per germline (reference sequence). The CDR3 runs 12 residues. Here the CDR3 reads CSASMWQTEAFF. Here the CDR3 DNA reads TGCAGTGCTAGTATGTGGCAGACTGAAGCTTTCTTT.

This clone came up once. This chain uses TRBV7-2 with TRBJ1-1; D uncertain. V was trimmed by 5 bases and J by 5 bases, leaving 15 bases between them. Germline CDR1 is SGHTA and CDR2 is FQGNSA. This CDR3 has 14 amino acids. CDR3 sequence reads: CASSRDPGGTEAFF. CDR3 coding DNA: TGTGCCAGCAGCCGCGACCCGGGTGGGACTGAAGCTTTCTTT.

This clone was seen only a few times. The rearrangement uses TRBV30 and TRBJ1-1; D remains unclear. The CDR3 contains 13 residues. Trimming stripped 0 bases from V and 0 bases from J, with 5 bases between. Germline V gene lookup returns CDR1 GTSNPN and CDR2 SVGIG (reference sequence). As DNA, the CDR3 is TGTGCCTGGAGTGTAGCGGTGAACACTGAAGCTTTCTTT. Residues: CAWSVAVNTEAFF.

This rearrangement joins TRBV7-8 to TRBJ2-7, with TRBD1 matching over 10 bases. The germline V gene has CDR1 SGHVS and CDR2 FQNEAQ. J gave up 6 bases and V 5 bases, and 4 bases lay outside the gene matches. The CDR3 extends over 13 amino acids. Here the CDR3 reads CASSRQGAGEQYF. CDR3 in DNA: TGTGCCAGCAGCCGACAGGGGGCCGGCGAGCAGTACTTC.

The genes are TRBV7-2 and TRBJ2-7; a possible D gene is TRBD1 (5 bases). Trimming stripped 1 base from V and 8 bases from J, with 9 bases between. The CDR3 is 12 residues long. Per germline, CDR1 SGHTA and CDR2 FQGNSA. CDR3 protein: CASSLEGLQQYF. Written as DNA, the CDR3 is TGTGCCAGCAGCTTAGAGGGGTTACAGCAGTACTTC.

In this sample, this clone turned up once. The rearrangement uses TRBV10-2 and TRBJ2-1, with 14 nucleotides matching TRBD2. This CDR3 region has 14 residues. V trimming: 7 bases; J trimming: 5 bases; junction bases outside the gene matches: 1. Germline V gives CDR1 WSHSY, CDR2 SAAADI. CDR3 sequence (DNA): TGCGCCAGCACGGGACTAGCGGGGGACAATGAGCAGTTCTTC. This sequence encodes CASTGLAGDNEQFF.

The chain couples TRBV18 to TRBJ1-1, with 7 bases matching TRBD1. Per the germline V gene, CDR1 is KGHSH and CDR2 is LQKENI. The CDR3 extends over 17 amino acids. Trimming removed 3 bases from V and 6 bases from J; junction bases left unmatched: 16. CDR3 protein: CASSPSLDRQGVSEAFF. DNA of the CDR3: TGTGCCAGCTCACCGTCCCTGGACAGGCAGGGGGTTTCTGAAGCTTTCTTT.

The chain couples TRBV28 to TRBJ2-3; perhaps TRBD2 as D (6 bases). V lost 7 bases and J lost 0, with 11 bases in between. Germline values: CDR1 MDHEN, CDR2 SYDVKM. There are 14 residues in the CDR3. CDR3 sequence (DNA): TGTGCCAGCAAGGCTAGCGTTAGCACAGATACGCAGTATTTT. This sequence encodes CASKASVSTDTQYF.

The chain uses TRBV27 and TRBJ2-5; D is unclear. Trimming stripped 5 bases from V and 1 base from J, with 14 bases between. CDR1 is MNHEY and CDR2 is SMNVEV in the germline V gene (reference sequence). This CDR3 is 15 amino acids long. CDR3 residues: CASSPRHSGQETQYF. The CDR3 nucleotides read TGTGCCAGCAGTCCTCGCCATTCAGGCCAAGAGACCCAGTACTTC.

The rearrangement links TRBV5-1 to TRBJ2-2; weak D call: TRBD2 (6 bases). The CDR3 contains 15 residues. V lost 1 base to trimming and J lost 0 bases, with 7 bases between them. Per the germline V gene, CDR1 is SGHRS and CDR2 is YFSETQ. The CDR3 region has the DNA TGCGCCAGCAGCTTGCCGGGGGCGAACACCGGGGAGCTGTTTTTT. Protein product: CASSLPGANTGELFF.

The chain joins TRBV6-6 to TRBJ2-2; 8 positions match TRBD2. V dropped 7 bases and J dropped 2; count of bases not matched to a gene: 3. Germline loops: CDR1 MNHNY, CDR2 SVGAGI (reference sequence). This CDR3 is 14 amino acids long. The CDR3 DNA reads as TGTGCCAGCACACTAGCGGAAAACACCGGGGAGCTGTTTTTT. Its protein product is CASTLAENTGELFF.

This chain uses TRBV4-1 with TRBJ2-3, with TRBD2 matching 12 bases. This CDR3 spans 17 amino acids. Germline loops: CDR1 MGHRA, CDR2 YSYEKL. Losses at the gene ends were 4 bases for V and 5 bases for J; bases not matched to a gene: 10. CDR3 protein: CASSPSTSGSSGDTQYF. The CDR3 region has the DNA TGCGCCAGCAGCCCTTCGACTAGCGGGAGCTCTGGAGATACGCAGTATTTT.